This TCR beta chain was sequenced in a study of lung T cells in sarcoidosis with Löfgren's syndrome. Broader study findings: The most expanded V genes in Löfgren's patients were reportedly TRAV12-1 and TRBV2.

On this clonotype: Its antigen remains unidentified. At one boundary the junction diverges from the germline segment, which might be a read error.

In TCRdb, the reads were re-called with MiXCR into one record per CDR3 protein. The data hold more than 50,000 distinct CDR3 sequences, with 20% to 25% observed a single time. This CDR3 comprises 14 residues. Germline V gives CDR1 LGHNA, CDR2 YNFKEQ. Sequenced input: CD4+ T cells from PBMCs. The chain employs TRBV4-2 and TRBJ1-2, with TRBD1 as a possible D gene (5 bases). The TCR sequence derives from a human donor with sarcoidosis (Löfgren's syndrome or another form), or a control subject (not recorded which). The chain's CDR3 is CASSPGHTNYGYAF. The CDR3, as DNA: TGTGCCAGCAGCCCGGGGCATACTAACTATGGCTACGCCTTC.